Reported below is one T cell receptor beta chain. The antigen is unknown. The donors were members of the roughly 130-subject validation cohort (separate from the approximately 670-subject first cohort). The sample originates from a study of cytomegalovirus exposure and HLA in healthy donors. Study-level results: The classifier was said to identify cytomegalovirus status with high specificity and sensitivity.

Clones were sequenced by immunoSEQ multiplex PCR, and TCRdb holds only the in-frame ones, with some missing. The profile shows over 200,000 clones, about 86% of them singletons. V was clipped by 7 bases and J by 8 bases, with 12 bases between them. From germline, CDR1 is MNHEY and CDR2 SMNVEV (reference sequence). This CDR3 is 12 amino acids long. The receptor's source is a young woman in good health and CMV-seronegative. Sequences were obtained from PBMCs. The rearrangement joins TRBV27 to TRBJ2-1; tentative D call: TRBD1 (6 bases). The CDR3 nucleotides are TGTGCCAGCATAAACAGGGCAGATGAGCAGTTCTTC. Its protein product is CASINRADEQFF.